The 23 T cell receptor beta chains below come from one sample, sequenced in a study of OX40 agonist ivuxolimab in advanced cancers. TCRdb's table, derived via immunoSEQ multiplex PCR, lists solely in-frame clones and lacks some. The profile covers 90,000 to 100,000 clones, with around 85% appearing a single time and approximately 4.2% taken by the ten largest. The sequenced sample was CD4+ or CD8+ T cells sorted from blood, obtained in a trial of the OX40 agonist ivuxolimab. Receptor source: an adult with an advanced solid tumor such as melanoma, head and neck, liver or kidney cancer.

This clone was seen only once. The V and J genes are TRBV19 and TRBJ2-7; D may be TRBD1 or TRBD2 (5 bases each). V lost 4 bases to trimming and J lost 2 bases, with 15 bases between them. The CDR3 spans 15 residues. Germline V gives CDR1 LNHDA, CDR2 SQIVND (reference sequence). Here the CDR3 reads CASSTSRDLAYEQYF. CDR3 DNA: TGTGCCAGTAGTACATCCCGGGACCTAGCCTACGAGCAGTACTTC.

This chain connects TRBV4-3 to TRBJ2-7, with TRBD2 as a possible D gene (6 bases). Germline CDR1 and CDR2: LGHNA and YSLEER. CDR3 length equals 15 residues. V lost 4 bases to trimming and J lost 2 bases, with 15 bases between them. The CDR3 coding sequence is TGCGCCAGCAGCCCCGGGACTCAGAACCCCTACGAGCAGTACTTC. Its translation: CASSPGTQNPYEQYF.

This clone was observed a handful of times. CDR3 in DNA: TGTGCCAGCGCCCCGGGGTATAGCACAGATACGCAGTATTTT. Protein sequence: CASAPGYSTDTQYF. This rearrangement joins TRBV7-9 to TRBJ2-3; perhaps TRBD2 as D (5 bases). V was trimmed by 8 bases and J by 0 bases, leaving 12 bases between them. Germline V lookup: CDR1 SEHNR, CDR2 FQNEAQ (reference sequence). The CDR3 totals 14 residues. Combining the CDR3 with reference TRBV7-9 and TRBJ2-3 gives the whole variable domain DTGVSQNPRHKITKRGQNVTFRCDPISEHNRLYWYRQTLGQGPEFLTYFQNEAQLEKSRLLSDRFSAERPKGSFSTLEIQRTEQGDSAMYLCASAPGYSTDTQYFGPGTRLTVL.

This clone was recorded a few times. This chain connects TRBV7-9 to TRBJ1-2, with a tentative D call TRBD1 (6 bases). This CDR3 is 12 amino acids long. The V and J ends lost 5 bases and 5 bases respectively, with 9 bases between them. Per germline, CDR1 SEHNR and CDR2 FQNEAQ (reference sequence). The CDR3 region is CASSDRQYGYTF. The CDR3 region has the DNA TGTGCCAGCAGCGACAGGCAATATGGCTACACCTTC.

CDR3 sequence: CASSPGTGIEKLFF. The CDR3 nucleotides read TGTGCCAGCAGCCCCGGGACAGGGATTGAAAAACTGTTTTTT. The rearrangement links TRBV7-9 to TRBJ1-4; 9 bases agree with TRBD1. Germline V CDR1 and CDR2: SEHNR, FQNEAQ (reference sequence). Trimming took 5 bases from V and 7 from J; bases not matched to a gene: 5. CDR3 length equals 14 residues.

The V gene is TRBV15, the J gene TRBJ2-5; D is ambiguous. The CDR3 totals 13 residues. Germline CDR1 reads LNHNV; CDR2 reads YYDKDF (reference sequence). V dropped 5 bases and J dropped 3 bases, with 10 bases sitting between them. The CDR3 is CATSADPEETQYF. The DNA of the CDR3 is TGTGCCACCAGCGCCGACCCCGAAGAGACCCAGTACTTC.

Only one count was recorded for this clone. The chain combines TRBV2 with TRBJ1-1, with D maybe TRBD1 (6 bases). Germline CDR1 is SNHLY and CDR2 is FYNNEI. V was cut by 6 bases and J by 1 base, with 9 bases left in between. The CDR3 has 13 amino acids. CDR3 coding DNA: TGTGCCAGCAGAGCGACAGGGAACACTGAAGCTTTCTTT. This translates into CASRATGNTEAFF.

The chain has TRBV5-4 and TRBJ2-1; 7 bases align to TRBD1. The CDR3 extends over 18 amino acids. Germline lookup yields CDR1 SGHNT and CDR2 YYREEE (reference sequence). V lost 2 bases and J lost 4; bases outside the gene matches: 15. The CDR3 DNA follows: TGTGCCAGCAGCTTAACAGGGGCCGAGGGAGACCAATACAATGAGCAGTTCTTC. This translates into CASSLTGAEGDQYNEQFF.

This chain connects TRBV7-2 to TRBJ1-5, with D maybe TRBD1 (5 bases). The CDR3 loop spans 14 amino acids. Germline V CDR1 and CDR2: SGHTA, FQGNSA. The V end was cut by 3 bases, the J end by 3 bases, with 9 bases between. In DNA, the CDR3 is TGTGCCAGCAGCTTCGACAGCGCCAATCAGCCCCAGCATTTT. Translated, it gives CASSFDSANQPQHF.

The V and J genes are TRBV4-2 and TRBJ2-1; D is uncertain. Looked up from germline, CDR1 is LGHNA and CDR2 is YNFKEQ. The CDR3 has 15 amino acids. The V end lost 7 bases, the J end lost 4 bases, and 17 bases lay between the germline ends. Here the CDR3 reads CASTTKRVVYNEQFF. CDR3 nucleotide sequence: TGTGCCAGCACCACGAAACGTGTAGTGTACAATGAGCAGTTCTTC.

The rearrangement links TRBV6-1 to TRBJ2-3; 8 nucleotides agree with TRBD1. J lost 8 bases, V lost 4 bases, and 5 bases had no gene match. Germline V gene sequence: CDR1 MNHNS, CDR2 SASEGT. CDR3 length: 13 amino acids. The CDR3 bases are TGTGCCAGCAGTGCCGCAGGGGGCATTACGCAGTATTTT. Its protein is CASSAAGGITQYF.

This chain joins TRBV5-4 and TRBJ2-7; 7 positions agree with TRBD1. J gave up 3 bases and V 7 bases, and 4 bases lay outside the gene matches. Germline CDR1 is SGHNT and CDR2 is YYREEE (reference sequence). The CDR3 spans 12 residues. The CDR3 reads CASRQGSYEQYF. The CDR3 coding sequence is TGTGCCAGCCGACAGGGAAGCTACGAGCAGTACTTC.

The genes are TRBV11-2 and TRBJ2-4, with 8 bases lining up with TRBD1. The junction had 6 bases not matched to a gene; V was cut back by 0 bases and J by 8 bases. Germline CDR1 reads SGHAT; CDR2 reads FQNNGV. There are 15 residues in the CDR3. CDR3 bases: TGTGCCAGCAGCTTAGATTCAGGGGGCCGGGACATTCAGTACTTC. This encodes CASSLDSGGRDIQYF.

Note on this clone: Other DNA sequences within the sample encode an identical CDR3. V usage is TRBV7-9 and J usage is TRBJ2-7, with 9 bases fitting TRBD1. The J segment lost 4 bases and the V segment lost 5 bases, leaving 9 bases of the junction unmatched. The length of the CDR3 is 15 residues. The germline CDR1 and CDR2 sequences are SEHNR and FQNEAQ (reference sequence). This CDR3 reads CASSQTGTGYYEQYF. DNA for the CDR3: TGTGCCAGCAGCCAAACCGGGACAGGGTATTACGAGCAGTACTTC.

The chain has TRBV7-2 and TRBJ1-4, with 9 nucleotides matching TRBD1. The CDR3 totals 16 residues. Per germline, CDR1 SGHTA and CDR2 FQGNSA. The V segment lost 6 bases and the J segment 12 bases; nucleotides outside the gene matches: 17. The CDR3 nucleotides are TGTGCCAGCAGTCACCATAAACCGGGACAGGGTATTCAACTGTTTTTT. This gives the protein CASSHHKPGQGIQLFF.

The V call is TRBV2, the J call TRBJ2-1; 10 nucleotides align to TRBD2. V shed 7 bases, J shed 8 bases, and the junction held 8 bases outside the gene matches. Germline loops: CDR1 SNHLY, CDR2 FYNNEI. CDR3 length: 14 amino acids. The CDR3 region has the DNA TGTGCCAGCAACCTAGCGGGAGAGGTTCATGAGCAGTTCTTC. Its protein is CASNLAGEVHEQFF. The whole variable domain, remainder taken from reference TRBV2 and TRBJ2-1, is EPEVTQTPSHQVTQMGQEVILRCVPISNHLYFYWYRQILGQKVEFLVSFYNNEISEKSEIFDDQFSVERPDGSNFTLKIRSTKLEDSAMYFCASNLAGEVHEQFFGPGTRLTVL.

V gene TRBV5-6 combines with J gene TRBJ2-2, with D perhaps matching TRBD1 (6 bases). The CDR3 has 16 residues. CDR1 SGHDT and CDR2 YYEEEE come from the germline V gene. Trimming removed 1 base from V and 2 bases from J, with 12 bases in between. CDR3 protein: CASSLFGGSNTGELFF. The CDR3 bases are TGTGCCAGCAGCTTGTTTGGGGGCTCAAACACCGGGGAGCTGTTTTTT.

The rearrangement joins TRBV27 to TRBJ2-7; 7 nucleotides line up with TRBD2. Trimming cost V 5 bases and J 0 bases; bases outside gene matches: 10. CDR1 and CDR2 (germline): MNHEY, SMNVEV (reference sequence). The CDR3 runs to 16 residues. CDR3 sequence: CASSPLAEVSSYEQYF. CDR3 in DNA: TGTGCCAGCAGTCCCCTAGCGGAGGTGAGCTCCTACGAGCAGTACTTC.

CDR3 loop: CASSSNSGRDEQFF. In nucleotides, the CDR3 is TGTGCCAGCAGCAGCAACTCAGGTCGGGATGAGCAGTTCTTC. The V gene is TRBV5-5, the J gene TRBJ2-1; D uncertain. This CDR3 is built from 14 residues. V was cut by 4 bases and J by 8 bases, with 16 bases left in between. The germline V gene encodes CDR1 SGHKS and CDR2 YYEKEE (reference sequence).

The V call is TRBV4-1, the J call TRBJ2-7, with D unclear. The germline V gene encodes CDR1 MGHRA and CDR2 YSYEKL. The V end was cut by 0 bases, the J end by 3 bases, with 18 bases between. This CDR3 is 17 amino acids long. The CDR3 reads CASSQDRKGPKDYEQYF. The CDR3 DNA follows: TGCGCCAGCAGCCAAGATCGGAAAGGGCCTAAAGACTACGAGCAGTACTTC.

The rearrangement joins TRBV10-1 to TRBJ2-5, with D hard to call. Germline V gives CDR1 WNHNN, CDR2 SYGVQD (reference sequence). V dropped 3 bases and J dropped 2 bases, with 13 bases sitting between them. The CDR3 totals 15 residues. CDR3 in DNA: TGCGCCAGCAGTGATGGACGTGGGCGGCAAGAGACCCAGTACTTC. Its translation: CASSDGRGRQETQYF.

The chain has TRBV2 and TRBJ1-4; unclear D gene. V lost 8 bases to trimming and J lost 4 bases, with 14 bases between them. Per the germline V gene, CDR1 is SNHLY and CDR2 is FYNNEI. The CDR3 runs to 14 residues. The DNA for the CDR3 is TGTGCCAGCGCTGAGCCCGAAGATAATGAAAAACTGTTTTTT. It specifies CASAEPEDNEKLFF.

This chain connects TRBV19 to TRBJ2-3, with D possibly matching TRBD2 (6 bases). V lost 9 bases and J 2 bases, leaving 21 bases between the germline ends. Looked up from germline, CDR1 is LNHDA and CDR2 is SQIVND (reference sequence). The CDR3 loop spans 16 amino acids. The CDR3 coding sequence is TGTGCCAGCCGGGGCGCCCAGCGGGCAGTCACAGATACGCAGTATTTT. Its protein is CASRGAQRAVTDTQYF.